This T cell receptor (beta chain) was identified in a study of tumor-infiltrating lymphocytes in primary liver carcinoma. This clonotype was detected a few times. The CDR3 is 13 residues long. Germline loops: CDR1 SGHRS, CDR2 YFSETQ. V was pared by 4 bases and J by 6 bases, with 10 bases between. Unsorted whole blood yielded the blood RNA, and germline DNA was also extracted. The template, 450 to 650 ng total RNA, yielded TCR beta cDNA made with a constant-region primer. Slightly modified ARM-PCR served as the procedure for the TCR beta libraries. These libraries came from three rounds of nested multiplex PCR. Running 10 cycles apiece, the first two PCR rounds relied on TRBV1-TRBV30 forward primers together with a C-beta reverse primer. MiXCR, applied by TCRdb to the multiplex PCR reads, yields one record per CDR3 protein. The sample shows about 200,000 distinct CDR3 sequences, almost 65% of them seen only once.

Material: peripheral blood. The clonotype comes from a woman aged 55-75 years with primary liver carcinoma and hepatitis B virus infection. The rearrangement uses TRBV5-1 and TRBJ2-2; D is uncertain. The CDR3 DNA sequence: TGCGCCAGCAGCCGCGACCGCCCCGGGGAGCTGTTTTTT. Translating it yields CASSRDRPGELFF.